Listed below are T cell receptor beta chains from one sample, sequenced in a study of Tregs in tolerant kidney transplant recipients. Here immunoSEQ multiplex PCR was the method, and the copy in TCRdb shows in-frame clones only, minus some. The data show around 98,000 clones, 93% seen once. The sequencing used CD4+ T cells from blood, collected before the transplant. The receptor set was obtained from a human donor who received a combined kidney and bone marrow transplant. The CDR3 runs from the conserved cysteine through the conserved F or W. A D gene is named only where the DNA matches it firmly. Not all rows give a size; the values are once, few, many and, for expanded clones, a class.

D	J	length	V	size	CDR3	DNA
-	TRBJ2-3	15	TRBV4-2	-	CASSQETTSTDTQYF	TGTGCCAGCAGCCAAGAGACTACTAGCACAGATACGCAGTATTTT
-	TRBJ2-6	19	TRBV4-2	-	CASSQDLGIAEAGANVLTF	TGTGCCAGCAGCCAAGACCTAGGGATAGCGGAGGCCGGGGCCAACGTCCTGACTTTC
-	TRBJ1-2	14	TRBV19	-	CASSIGGFSYGYTF	TGTGCCAGTAGTATTGGGGGGTTCAGCTATGGCTACACCTTC
-	TRBJ1-6	16	TRBV5-4	-	CASSLRAGANNSPLHF	TGTGCCAGCAGCTTGAGGGCGGGGGCGAATAATTCACCCCTCCACTTT
TRBD1	TRBJ2-5	16	TRBV7-3	-	CASSLRPGQGQETQYF	TGTGCCAGCAGTTTACGACCGGGACAGGGCCAAGAGACCCAGTACTTC
-	TRBJ1-3	17	TRBV7-8	-	CASSLATGSASGNTIYF	TGTGCCAGCAGCTTAGCTACGGGTTCCGCCTCTGGAAACACCATATATTTT
-	TRBJ1-3	16	TRBV2	few	CASSSPGSSSGNTIYF	TGTGCCAGCAGTTCCCCGGGGAGCTCCTCTGGAAACACCATATATTTT
-	TRBJ2-7	11	TRBV6-8	-	CASGRVYEQYF	TGTGCCAGCGGGCGAGTCTACGAGCAGTACTTC
-	TRBJ1-1	13	TRBV2	-	CASKTTAGTEAFF	TGTGCCAGCAAAACGACGGCGGGCACTGAAGCTTTCTTT
-	TRBJ1-1	13	TRBV27	-	CASRGFGTDKAFF	TGTGCCAGCAGAGGGTTCGGGACTGATAAAGCTTTCTTT
-	TRBJ2-7	14	TRBV7-9	-	CASSHHRDSYEQYF	TGTGCCAGCAGCCATCACAGGGATTCCTACGAGCAGTACTTC
TRBD2	TRBJ2-1	15	TRBV5-1	-	CASSARVAGNNEQFF	TGCGCCAGCAGCGCCAGGGTAGCGGGGAACAATGAGCAGTTCTTC
TRBD2	TRBJ2-7	15	TRBV7-3	-	CASSLDPAGDYEQYF	TGTGCCAGCAGCTTAGACCCAGCGGGAGACTACGAGCAGTACTTC
-	TRBJ2-3	14	TRBV2	-	CASRYRVNTDTQYF	TGTGCCAGCAGGTACAGGGTCAACACAGATACGCAGTATTTT
TRBD1	TRBJ1-5	15	TRBV4-2	-	CASATDRGGDQPQHF	TGTGCCAGCGCCACCGACAGGGGAGGTGATCAGCCCCAGCATTTT
TRBD1	TRBJ2-6	15	TRBV19	-	CAGQGVVSGANVLTF	TGTGCCGGCCAGGGGGTGGTATCTGGGGCCAACGTCCTGACTTTC
TRBD1	TRBJ2-3	14	TRBV2	-	CASSRQGVADTQYF	TGTGCCAGCAGTAGACAGGGGGTTGCAGATACGCAGTATTTT
-	TRBJ2-2	17	TRBV5-8	-	CASSLVRAGSNTGELFF	TGTGCCAGCAGCTTGGTGCGCGCAGGTTCGAACACCGGGGAGCTGTTTTTT
TRBD2	TRBJ2-1	12	TRBV29-1	-	CSGRLGGRGLFF	TGCAGCGGTCGTCTCGGCGGGAGGGGCCTGTTCTTC
-	TRBJ2-1	14	TRBV5-1	-	CASRRDTSYNEQFF	TGCGCCAGTCGACGGGACACCTCCTACAATGAGCAGTTCTTC
TRBD2	TRBJ2-5	16	TRBV7-2	-	CASSLAGTGGQETQYF	TGTGCCAGCAGCTTAGCTGGGACGGGGGGGCAAGAGACCCAGTACTTC
TRBD1	TRBJ1-1	13	TRBV7-3	once	CASSDDRGAEAFF	TGTGCCAGCAGCGACGACAGGGGAGCTGAAGCTTTCTTT
-	TRBJ2-7	13	TRBV30	-	CAIRQGGSGEQYF	TGTGCTATCCGCCAAGGAGGGTCGGGCGAGCAGTACTTC
TRBD1	TRBJ1-1	17	TRBV28	-	CASSPGPGGFLNTEAFF	TGTGCCAGCAGCCCGGGACCAGGGGGCTTTCTGAACACTGAAGCTTTCTTT
-	TRBJ2-3	14	TRBV4-1	-	CASRAGLGTDTQYF	TGCGCCAGCAGGGCAGGGCTTGGCACAGATACGCAGTATTTT
-	TRBJ2-5	15	TRBV7-9	-	CASSLAGAGKGTQYF	TGTGCCAGCAGCTTAGCAGGGGCGGGGAAGGGGACCCAGTACTTC
TRBD1	TRBJ1-2	16	TRBV5-4	-	CASSLAPGQGNYGYTF	TGTGCCAGCAGCTTGGCACCGGGACAGGGAAACTATGGCTACACCTTC
TRBD1	TRBJ2-7	14	TRBV18	-	CASSPRDRDYEQYF	TGTGCCAGCTCACCCCGGGACAGGGACTACGAGCAGTACTTC
-	TRBJ1-1	14	TRBV14	once	CASSQTPGNTEAFF	TGTGCCAGCAGCCAAACCCCGGGGAACACTGAAGCTTTCTTT
TRBD1	TRBJ1-1	14	TRBV18	-	CASSSTGGLTEAFF	TGTGCCAGCTCGTCGACAGGGGGATTAACTGAAGCTTTCTTT
-	TRBJ2-7	14	TRBV5-5	-	CASSERPDRGRQYF	TGTGCCAGCAGCGAGCGCCCAGACCGCGGCCGGCAGTACTTC
TRBD1	TRBJ2-3	15	TRBV6-6	-	CASSSGTGVLDTQYF	TGTGCCAGCAGCTCCGGGACAGGGGTTTTGGATACGCAGTATTTT
TRBD2	TRBJ2-7	16	TRBV18	-	CASSPKTSGGTYEQYF	TGTGCCAGCTCACCCAAAACTAGCGGGGGTACCTACGAGCAGTACTTC
-	TRBJ2-1	15	TRBV11-2	-	CASSLSGHSYNEQFF	TGTGCCAGCAGCTTGTCGGGACACTCCTACAATGAGCAGTTCTTC
-	TRBJ2-7	16	TRBV4-1	-	CASSLRGTLGSYEQYF	TGCGCCAGCAGCCTTAGGGGAACTCTGGGCTCCTACGAGCAGTACTTC
-	TRBJ2-5	17	TRBV30	-	CAWSVGRTPARQETQYF	TGTGCCTGGAGTGTCGGTCGGACACCGGCCCGCCAAGAGACCCAGTACTTC
-	TRBJ2-3	15	TRBV5-4	-	CASSLNAVSTDTQYF	TGTGCCAGCAGCTTGAACGCGGTGAGCACAGATACGCAGTATTTT
-	TRBJ2-6	13	TRBV9	-	CASEDSGANVLTF	TGTGCCAGCGAGGACTCTGGGGCCAACGTCCTGACTTTC
TRBD2	TRBJ2-5	16	TRBV5-1	-	CASSRGLAGPQETQYF	TGCGCCAGCAGTAGGGGACTAGCGGGTCCTCAAGAGACCCAGTACTTC
TRBD2	TRBJ2-7	14	TRBV19	-	CASSISGSVHEQYF	TGTGCCAGTAGTATTAGCGGGAGTGTCCACGAGCAGTACTTC
-	TRBJ2-7	14	TRBV5-1	once	CASSLNPGTYEQYF	TGCGCCAGCAGCTTGAATCCAGGAACCTACGAGCAGTACTTC
-	TRBJ2-7	14	TRBV7-2	-	CASSNGGFGYEQYF	TGTGCCAGCAGTAACGGGGGATTCGGTTACGAGCAGTACTTC
-	TRBJ1-5	15	TRBV28	-	CASTKKVSGNQPQHF	TGTGCCAGCACTAAAAAGGTCAGCGGGAACCAGCCCCAGCATTTT
TRBD2	TRBJ2-3	17	TRBV7-3	few	CASSLNGAGGGTDTQYF	TGTGCCAGCAGCTTAAACGGGGCGGGGGGTGGAACAGATACGCAGTATTTT
TRBD1	TRBJ2-2	16	TRBV18	-	CASSPGQGAGTGELFF	TGTGCCAGCTCACCGGGACAGGGGGCCGGCACCGGGGAGCTGTTTTTT
TRBD1	TRBJ1-5	17	TRBV28	-	CASSSGGQATFYQPQHF	TGTGCCAGCAGTTCGGGGGGACAGGCAACGTTCTATCAGCCCCAGCATTTT
TRBD1	TRBJ2-3	15	TRBV5-1	once	CASRSGTGGPDTQYF	TGCGCCAGCAGATCCGGGACAGGGGGCCCAGATACGCAGTATTTT
TRBD2	TRBJ2-7	14	TRBV6-5	-	CASSYDGRAYEQYF	TGTGCCAGCAGTTACGACGGGAGGGCCTACGAGCAGTACTTC
-	TRBJ1-2	13	TRBV7-2	-	CASSLDPDYGYTF	TGTGCCAGCAGCTTAGACCCAGACTATGGCTACACCTTC
-	TRBJ2-3	12	TRBV4-2	-	CASSPRADTQYF	TGTGCCAGCAGCCCCCGGGCAGATACGCAGTATTTT
-	TRBJ2-2	16	TRBV6-6	-	CASIGQGSILTGELFF	TGTGCCAGCATCGGGCAGGGAAGTATCCTGACCGGGGAGCTGTTTTTT